This TCR beta chain was profiled in a study of blood T cell repertoires in COVID-19. Across the whole study: The analysed material was cDNA or gDNA that came from T cells, B-cell-depleted T cells, or PBMCs.

This clone appeared a single time. Germline V CDR1 and CDR2: SNHLY, FYNNEI. CDR3 length equals 15 residues. V was clipped by 6 bases and J by 5 bases, with 16 bases between them. Sequencing used immunoSEQ multiplex PCR; TCRdb keeps in-frame clones, though not all of them. The sample lists fewer than 250,000 clones, 88% seen once, with about 1.8% in the top ten. The sequenced sample consisted of peripheral blood. The chain combines TRBV2 with TRBJ2-2, with D possibly TRBD1 on 6 matching bases. This receptor was identified in a man between 70 and 80 years old with acute or convalescent COVID-19. CDR3 amino acids: CASRDLPTGTGELFF. In nucleotides, the CDR3 is TGTGCCAGCAGAGACCTACCCACAGGGACCGGGGAGCTGTTTTTT.